Listed below are T cell receptor beta chains from one sample, sequenced in a study of cytomegalovirus exposure and HLA in healthy donors. This table comes from immunoSEQ multiplex PCR, and its TCRdb copy is limited to in-frame clones, with some not included. The sample shows some 120,000 clones, 70% to 90% of them seen only once. Sequencing was done on a sample of PBMCs. The receptors shown here come from a man in his forties in good health and CMV-seronegative. The CDR3 runs from the conserved cysteine through the conserved F or W. Fields, in order: D gene, V gene, clone size, J gene, CDR3 DNA, CDR3 protein. A D gene is named only where the DNA matches it firmly. Rows may omit the clone size; those that give it use once, few, many or a size class.

D gene: -; V gene: TRBV28; clone size: -; J gene: TRBJ2-5; CDR3 DNA: TGTGCCAGCAGTTTATCCGGGGGCCAAGAGACCCAGTACTTC; CDR3 protein: CASSLSGGQETQYF
D gene: -; V gene: TRBV14; clone size: -; J gene: TRBJ1-4; CDR3 DNA: TGTGCCAGCACGGGGGGGAATAATGAAAAACTGTTTTTT; CDR3 protein: CASTGGNNEKLFF
D gene: -; V gene: TRBV7-6; clone size: -; J gene: TRBJ2-7; CDR3 DNA: TGTGCCAGCAGCCGAGAAGACGGGAGCTCCTACGAGCAGTACTTC; CDR3 protein: CASSREDGSSYEQYF
D gene: TRBD2; V gene: TRBV5-4; clone size: -; J gene: TRBJ2-1; CDR3 DNA: TGTGCCAGCAGCGTGGGACTAGCGGGCGATGAGCAGTTCTTC; CDR3 protein: CASSVGLAGDEQFF
D gene: -; V gene: TRBV5-1; clone size: -; J gene: TRBJ2-5; CDR3 DNA: TGCGCCAGCAGCTTGGAGCCCTCGGGAAAGACCCAGTACTTC; CDR3 protein: CASSLEPSGKTQYF
D gene: TRBD1; V gene: TRBV6-5; clone size: -; J gene: TRBJ2-5; CDR3 DNA: TGTGCCAGCAGTTACTCACCAGGGACAGTTATAGAGACCCAGTACTTC; CDR3 protein: CASSYSPGTVIETQYF
D gene: -; V gene: TRBV29-1; clone size: -; J gene: TRBJ1-1; CDR3 DNA: TGCAGCGTAAATCCTACACAGACTGAAGCTTTCTTT; CDR3 protein: CSVNPTQTEAFF
D gene: TRBD1; V gene: TRBV28; clone size: -; J gene: TRBJ1-1; CDR3 DNA: TGTGCCAGCAGTCCAGGGGGTCTAGGTATGAGTGAAGCTTTCTTT; CDR3 protein: CASSPGGLGMSEAFF
D gene: TRBD2; V gene: TRBV4-3; clone size: -; J gene: TRBJ2-3; CDR3 DNA: TGCGCCAGCAGCCAAGTATCCCCGACTAGCGGGGTGGTAGGTGGCACAGATACGCAGTATTTT; CDR3 protein: CASSQVSPTSGVVGGTDTQYF
D gene: TRBD1; V gene: TRBV5-8; clone size: -; J gene: TRBJ1-5; CDR3 DNA: TGTGCCAGCAGCTTGTTGGACAGGAGCAATCAGCCCCAGCATTTT; CDR3 protein: CASSLLDRSNQPQHF
D gene: TRBD1; V gene: TRBV4-3; clone size: once; J gene: TRBJ1-6; CDR3 DNA: TGCGCCAGCAGCCATGATGACAGGGATTCACCCCTCCACTTT; CDR3 protein: CASSHDDRDSPLHF
D gene: TRBD2; V gene: TRBV7-2; clone size: -; J gene: TRBJ2-7; CDR3 DNA: TGTGCCAGCAGCATACTAGCGGGGGTAGGCGAGCAGTACTTC; CDR3 protein: CASSILAGVGEQYF
D gene: -; V gene: TRBV7-2; clone size: -; J gene: TRBJ2-7; CDR3 DNA: TGTGCCAGCAGCCTACGATACGAGCAGTACTTC; CDR3 protein: CASSLRYEQYF
D gene: TRBD2; V gene: TRBV28; clone size: -; J gene: TRBJ2-3; CDR3 DNA: TGTGCCAGCAGCCCTAGCGGGAGGGCCTGGACAGATACGCAGTATTTT; CDR3 protein: CASSPSGRAWTDTQYF
D gene: TRBD2; V gene: TRBV28; clone size: -; J gene: TRBJ2-7; CDR3 DNA: TGTGCCAGCAGTACCGACCCTAGCGGCTACGAGCAGTACTTC; CDR3 protein: CASSTDPSGYEQYF
D gene: TRBD1; V gene: TRBV5-5; clone size: -; J gene: TRBJ1-3; CDR3 DNA: TGTGCCAGCAGCTGGGGACAGACGAGCTCTGGAAACACCATATATTTT; CDR3 protein: CASSWGQTSSGNTIYF
D gene: -; V gene: TRBV18; clone size: -; J gene: TRBJ2-5; CDR3 DNA: TGTGCCAGCTCACCGACCGGGACTCAAAAAGAGACCCAGTACTTC; CDR3 protein: CASSPTGTQKETQYF
D gene: -; V gene: TRBV15; clone size: -; J gene: TRBJ1-6; CDR3 DNA: TGTGCCACCAGCAGAGAGGGCGCGGGGGCGTATAATTCACCCCTCCACTTT; CDR3 protein: CATSREGAGAYNSPLHF
D gene: TRBD1; V gene: TRBV27; clone size: -; J gene: TRBJ1-2; CDR3 DNA: TGTGCCAGCAGCAGGAGAGGGACAGGGCCTTATGGCTACACCTTC; CDR3 protein: CASSRRGTGPYGYTF
D gene: -; V gene: TRBV19; clone size: -; J gene: TRBJ1-3; CDR3 DNA: TGTGCCAGTAGTATTTACTCGCCAGGGAGGAAGAACACCATATATTTT; CDR3 protein: CASSIYSPGRKNTIYF